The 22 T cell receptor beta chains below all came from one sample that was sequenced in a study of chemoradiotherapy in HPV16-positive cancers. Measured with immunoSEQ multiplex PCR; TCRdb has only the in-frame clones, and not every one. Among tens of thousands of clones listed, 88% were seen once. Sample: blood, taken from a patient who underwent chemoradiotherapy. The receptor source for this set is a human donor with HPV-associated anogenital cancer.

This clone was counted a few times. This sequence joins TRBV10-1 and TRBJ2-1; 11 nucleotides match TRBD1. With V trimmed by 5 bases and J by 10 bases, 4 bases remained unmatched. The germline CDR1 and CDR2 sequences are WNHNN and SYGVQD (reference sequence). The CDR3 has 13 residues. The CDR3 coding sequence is TGCGCCAGCAGTTGGACAGGGGGCGCGGAGCAGTTCTTC. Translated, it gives CASSWTGGAEQFF.

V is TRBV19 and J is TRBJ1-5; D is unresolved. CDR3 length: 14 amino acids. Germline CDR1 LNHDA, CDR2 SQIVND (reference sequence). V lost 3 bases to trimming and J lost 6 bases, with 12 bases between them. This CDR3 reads CASSIWGSVQPQHF. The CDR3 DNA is TGTGCCAGTAGTATTTGGGGTTCGGTTCAGCCCCAGCATTTT.

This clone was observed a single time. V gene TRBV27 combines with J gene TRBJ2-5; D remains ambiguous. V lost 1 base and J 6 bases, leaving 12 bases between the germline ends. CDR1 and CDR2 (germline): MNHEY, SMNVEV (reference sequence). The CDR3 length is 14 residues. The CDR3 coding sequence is TGTGCCAGCAGTTTATATGGCGATGGGCAGACCCAGTACTTC. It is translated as CASSLYGDGQTQYF.

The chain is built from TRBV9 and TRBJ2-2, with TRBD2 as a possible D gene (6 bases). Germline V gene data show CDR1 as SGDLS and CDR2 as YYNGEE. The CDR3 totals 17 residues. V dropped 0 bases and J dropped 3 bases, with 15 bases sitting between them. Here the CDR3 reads CASSVAPGARDTGELFF. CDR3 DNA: TGTGCCAGCAGCGTAGCTCCGGGAGCTCGGGACACCGGGGAGCTGTTTTTT.

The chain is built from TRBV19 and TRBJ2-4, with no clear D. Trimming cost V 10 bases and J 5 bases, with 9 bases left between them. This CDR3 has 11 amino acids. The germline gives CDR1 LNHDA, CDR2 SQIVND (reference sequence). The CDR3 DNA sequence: TGTGCCACCCGTAGGGAAAACATTCAGTACTTC. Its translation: CATRRENIQYF.

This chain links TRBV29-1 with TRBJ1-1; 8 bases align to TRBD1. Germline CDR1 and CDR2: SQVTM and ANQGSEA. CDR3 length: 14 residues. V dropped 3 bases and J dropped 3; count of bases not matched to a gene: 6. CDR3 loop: CSVDPDRGYTEAFF. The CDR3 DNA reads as TGCAGCGTTGACCCCGACAGGGGATACACTGAAGCTTTCTTT.

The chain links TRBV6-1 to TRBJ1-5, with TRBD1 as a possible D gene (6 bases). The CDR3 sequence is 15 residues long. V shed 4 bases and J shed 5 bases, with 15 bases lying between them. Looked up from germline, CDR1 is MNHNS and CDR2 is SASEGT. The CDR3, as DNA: TGTGCCAGCAGTGGGGGGCTCCCCGGGGATCAGCCCCAGCATTTT. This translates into CASSGGLPGDQPQHF.

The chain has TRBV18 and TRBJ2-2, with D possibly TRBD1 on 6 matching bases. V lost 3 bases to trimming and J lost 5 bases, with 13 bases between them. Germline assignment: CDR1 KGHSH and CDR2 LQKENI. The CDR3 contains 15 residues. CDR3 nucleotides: TGTGCCAGCTCACCTCCAGGGGAGTGGACCGGGGAGCTGTTTTTT. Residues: CASSPPGEWTGELFF.

The CDR3 DNA reads as TGTGCCAGCAGCTTGGGGGCAGGGCGGGTGTACGAGCAGTACTTC. Its protein is CASSLGAGRVYEQYF. The chain joins TRBV5-6 to TRBJ2-7; D may match TRBD1 or TRBD2 (5 bases each). Trimming stripped 0 bases from V and 4 bases from J, with 14 bases between. Per the germline V gene, CDR1 is SGHDT and CDR2 is YYEEEE. There are 15 residues in the CDR3.

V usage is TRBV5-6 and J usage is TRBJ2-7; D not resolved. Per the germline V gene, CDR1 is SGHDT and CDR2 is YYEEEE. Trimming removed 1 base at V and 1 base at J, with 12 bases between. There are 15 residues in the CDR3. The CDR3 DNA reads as TGTGCCAGCAGCTTGTTCTCATTTGGGTCCTACGAGCAGTACTTC. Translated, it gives CASSLFSFGSYEQYF.

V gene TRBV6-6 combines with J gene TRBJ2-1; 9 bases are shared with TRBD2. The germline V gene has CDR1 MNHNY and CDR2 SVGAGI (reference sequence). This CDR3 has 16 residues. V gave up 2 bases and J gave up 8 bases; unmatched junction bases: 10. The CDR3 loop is CASSYTAWREGDEQFF. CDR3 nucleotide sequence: TGTGCCAGCAGTTACACTGCGTGGCGGGAGGGGGATGAGCAGTTCTTC.

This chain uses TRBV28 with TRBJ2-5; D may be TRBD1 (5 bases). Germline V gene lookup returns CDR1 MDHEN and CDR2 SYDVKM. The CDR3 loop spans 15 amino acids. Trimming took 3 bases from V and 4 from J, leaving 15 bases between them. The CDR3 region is CASSFRQGNLETQYF. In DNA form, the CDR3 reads TGTGCCAGCAGTTTCCGCCAGGGTAACTTAGAGACCCAGTACTTC.

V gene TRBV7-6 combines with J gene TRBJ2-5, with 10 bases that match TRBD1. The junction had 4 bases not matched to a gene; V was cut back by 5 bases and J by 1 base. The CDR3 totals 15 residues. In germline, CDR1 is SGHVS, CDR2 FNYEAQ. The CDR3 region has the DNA TGTGCCAGCAGCACCTGGGACAGGGGCCAAGAGACCCAGTACTTC. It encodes CASSTWDRGQETQYF.

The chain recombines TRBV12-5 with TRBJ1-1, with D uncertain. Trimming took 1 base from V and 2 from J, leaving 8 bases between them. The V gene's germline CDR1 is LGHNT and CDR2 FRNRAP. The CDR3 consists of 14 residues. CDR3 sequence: CASGLGQLNTEAFF. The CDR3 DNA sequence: TGTGCTAGTGGTTTGGGGCAGCTCAACACTGAAGCTTTCTTT.

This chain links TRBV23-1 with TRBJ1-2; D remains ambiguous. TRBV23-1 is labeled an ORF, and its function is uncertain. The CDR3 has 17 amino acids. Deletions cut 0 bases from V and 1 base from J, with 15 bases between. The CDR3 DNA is TGCGCCAGCAGTCAATCGATCTCGAGGACCCATAACTATGGCTACACCTTC. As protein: CASSQSISRTHNYGYTF.

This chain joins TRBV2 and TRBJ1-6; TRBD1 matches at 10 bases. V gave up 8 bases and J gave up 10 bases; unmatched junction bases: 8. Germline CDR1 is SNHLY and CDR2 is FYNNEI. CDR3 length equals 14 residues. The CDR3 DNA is TGTGCCAGCGATCGGGACAGGGGAAACTCACCCCTCCACTTT. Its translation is CASDRDRGNSPLHF.

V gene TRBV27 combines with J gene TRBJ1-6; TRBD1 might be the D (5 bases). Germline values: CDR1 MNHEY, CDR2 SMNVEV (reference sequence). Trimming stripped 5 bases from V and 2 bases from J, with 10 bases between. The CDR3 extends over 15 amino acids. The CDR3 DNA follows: TGTGCCAGCAGTACCGGGACCCCCTATAATTCACCCCTCCACTTT. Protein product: CASSTGTPYNSPLHF.

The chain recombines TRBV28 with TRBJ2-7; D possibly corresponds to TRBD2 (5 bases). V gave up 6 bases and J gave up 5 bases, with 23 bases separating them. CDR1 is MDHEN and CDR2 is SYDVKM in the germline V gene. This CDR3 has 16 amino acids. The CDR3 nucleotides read TGTGCCAGCAGATCCATTAGGGCGGGTTGGCAGAACGAGCAGTACTTC. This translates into CASRSIRAGWQNEQYF.

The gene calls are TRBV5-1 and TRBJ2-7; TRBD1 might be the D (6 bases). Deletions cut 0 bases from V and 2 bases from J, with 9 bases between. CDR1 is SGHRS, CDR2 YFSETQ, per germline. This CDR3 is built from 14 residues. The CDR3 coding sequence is TGCGCCAGCAGCTTGGGGACAGCTACCTACGAGCAGTACTTC. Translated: CASSLGTATYEQYF.

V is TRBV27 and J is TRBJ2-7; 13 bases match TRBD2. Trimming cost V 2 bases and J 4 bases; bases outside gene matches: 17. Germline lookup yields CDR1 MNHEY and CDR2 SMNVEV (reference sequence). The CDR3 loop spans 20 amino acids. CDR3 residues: CASSLRPVLAGGPKFYEQYF. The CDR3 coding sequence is TGTGCCAGCAGTTTAAGGCCGGTACTAGCGGGAGGGCCGAAATTTTACGAGCAGTACTTC.

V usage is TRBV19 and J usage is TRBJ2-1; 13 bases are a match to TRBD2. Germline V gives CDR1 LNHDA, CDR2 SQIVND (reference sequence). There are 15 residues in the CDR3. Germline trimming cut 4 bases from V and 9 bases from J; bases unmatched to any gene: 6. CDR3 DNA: TGTGCCAGTAGTACAACTAGCGGGGGGGCCACTGAGCAGTTCTTC. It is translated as CASSTTSGGATEQFF. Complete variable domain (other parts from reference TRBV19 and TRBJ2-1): DGGITQSPKYLFRKEGQNVTLSCEQNLNHDAMYWYRQDPGQGLRLIYYSQIVNDFQKGDIAEGYSVSREKKESFPLTVTSAQKNPTAFYLCASSTTSGGATEQFFGPGTRLTVL.

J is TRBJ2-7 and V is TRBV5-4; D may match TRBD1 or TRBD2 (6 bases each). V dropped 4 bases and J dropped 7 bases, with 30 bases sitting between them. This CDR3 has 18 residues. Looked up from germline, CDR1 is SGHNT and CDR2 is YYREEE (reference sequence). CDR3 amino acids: CASSRIGSGLPGGGEQYF. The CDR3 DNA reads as TGTGCCAGCAGCAGGATAGGGAGCGGGCTACCCGGGGGCGGGGAGCAGTACTTC.